A selection of T cell receptor beta chains follows, all from one sample in a study of blood T cell repertoires in COVID-19. The data were produced by immunoSEQ multiplex PCR, yet TCRdb's version contains in-frame clones alone and is incomplete. The table shows over 45,000 clones, with roughly four fifths occurring only once. The sequenced sample consisted of peripheral blood. The receptors were sampled from a woman aged 80 or over with acute or convalescent COVID-19. Both conserved end residues are part of each CDR3. Each record gives: clone size, D gene, J gene, V gene, CDR3 protein, CDR3 DNA. D genes are given only for firm matches. Size is omitted from some rows. Given values are once, few, many or a class for expanded clones.

>few|TRBD2|TRBJ2-1|TRBV10-2
CASTSGSLGEQFF
TGCGCCAGCACTAGCGGGAGTCTGGGTGAGCAGTTCTTC
>NA|TRBD2|TRBJ2-3|TRBV5-4
CASSIRLAGGSTDTQYF
TGTGCCAGCAGCATCCGACTAGCGGGAGGAAGCACAGATACGCAGTATTTT
>few|TRBD2|TRBJ2-2|TRBV10-2
CASRGGTRDTGELFF
TGCGCCAGCAGGGGCGGGACTAGAGACACCGGGGAGCTGTTTTTT
>few|TRBD2|TRBJ2-1|TRBV27
CASSFSGRVAYNEQFF
TGTGCCAGCAGTTTTAGCGGGAGGGTGGCCTACAATGAGCAGTTCTTC
>NA|NA|TRBJ1-1|TRBV7-8
CASSWGKGGVTEAFF
TGTGCCAGCAGCTGGGGGAAAGGGGGTGTCACTGAAGCTTTCTTT
>NA|TRBD1|TRBJ2-7|TRBV7-9
CASSPTGGEQYF
TGTGCCAGCAGCCCGACAGGGGGCGAGCAGTACTTC
>NA|NA|TRBJ1-5|TRBV19
CASSKTGNQPQHF
TGTGCCAGTAGTAAGACAGGCAATCAGCCCCAGCATTTT
>NA|NA|TRBJ1-6|TRBV3-1/TRBV3-2
CASSQAVGVNSPLHF
TGTGCCAGCAGCCAAGCGGTAGGGGTTAATTCACCCCTCCACTTT
>NA|NA|TRBJ2-7|TRBV11-2
CASSLGAVGPWSYEQYF
TGTGCCAGCAGCTTAGGGGCCGTGGGGCCTTGGTCCTACGAGCAGTACTTC
>NA|TRBD2|TRBJ2-7|TRBV11-1
CASSSSGVPSYEQYF
TGTGCCAGCAGCTCCAGCGGGGTCCCCTCCTACGAGCAGTACTTC
>NA|TRBD2|TRBJ2-3|TRBV28
CASSFVGGNTDTQYF
TGTGCCAGCAGTTTCGTGGGGGGGAACACAGATACGCAGTATTTT
>few|NA|TRBJ1-1|TRBV7-3
CASSLMQADMNTEAFF
TGTGCCAGCAGCTTAATGCAGGCTGATATGAACACTGAAGCTTTCTTT
>NA|NA|TRBJ1-5|TRBV28
CASSLGSGGAGNQPQHF
TGTGCCAGCAGTTTGGGCTCGGGGGGCGCGGGCAATCAGCCCCAGCATTTT
>NA|TRBD1|TRBJ1-1|TRBV5-1
CASSLGQTGGLEAFF
TGCGCCAGCAGCTTGGGTCAAACAGGGGGCCTTGAAGCTTTCTTT
>NA|NA|TRBJ2-7|TRBV21-1
CASSMGQGDEQYF
TGTGCCAGCAGCATGGGACAGGGGGACGAGCAGTACTTC
>NA|NA|TRBJ1-1|TRBV5-1
CASSAQRGAGTEAFF
TGCGCCAGCAGCGCACAACGGGGGGCGGGCACTGAAGCTTTCTTT
>NA|NA|TRBJ2-3|TRBV28
CASSGRGGGTDTQYF
TGTGCCAGCAGTGGGAGAGGGGGAGGGACAGATACGCAGTATTTT
>NA|TRBD2|TRBJ2-2|TRBV5-5
CASSPILLAGGPRELFF
TGTGCCAGCAGTCCTATCCTACTAGCGGGGGGGCCCCGGGAGCTGTTTTTT
>NA|TRBD2|TRBJ2-3|TRBV19
CASSTGGGLADTQYF
TGTGCCAGTAGTACGGGGGGGGGCCTGGCAGATACGCAGTATTTT
>NA|TRBD1|TRBJ1-2|TRBV28
CASSLPPTGPGGGYTF
TGTGCCAGCAGTCTACCGCCGACAGGGCCCGGCGGTGGCTACACCTTC
>once|NA|TRBJ1-5|TRBV21-1
CASTGTGPYSNQPQHF
TGTGCCAGCACCGGGACAGGCCCTTATAGCAATCAGCCCCAGCATTTT
>NA|NA|TRBJ2-2|TRBV27
CASSWALRGANTGELFF
TGTGCCAGCAGTTGGGCCCTCAGGGGGGCGAACACCGGGGAGCTGTTTTTT
>NA|TRBD1|TRBJ1-5|TRBV6-6
CASSQRTGGAGSNQPQHF
TGTGCCAGCAGTCAACGGACAGGGGGCGCCGGGAGCAATCAGCCCCAGCATTTT
>few|NA|TRBJ2-7|TRBV5-1
CASSQDWSSYEQYF
TGCGCCAGCAGCCAAGACTGGAGCTCCTACGAGCAGTACTTC
>NA|NA|TRBJ2-5|TRBV15
CATSTGVPGPQETQYF
TGTGCCACCAGCACGGGAGTTCCGGGCCCCCAAGAGACCCAGTACTTC
>NA|NA|TRBJ1-5|TRBV28
CASSGEGGREQPQHF
TGTGCCAGCAGTGGGGAAGGGGGAAGGGAACAGCCCCAGCATTTT
>once|TRBD1|TRBJ1-3|TRBV2
CASRATGQGGNTIYF
TGTGCCAGCAGGGCCACGGGACAGGGAGGTAACACCATATATTTT
>NA|TRBD2|TRBJ2-7|TRBV11-2
CASSRTGLAGDLAYEQYF
TGTGCCAGCAGCCGAACCGGACTAGCGGGGGATTTAGCCTACGAGCAGTACTTC
>NA|NA|TRBJ1-1|TRBV12-5
CASGAAFTPNTEAFF
TGTGCTAGTGGTGCCGCGTTTACCCCGAACACTGAAGCTTTCTTT
>NA|NA|TRBJ1-5|TRBV6-1
CASSDSVGRIYQPQHF
TGTGCCAGCAGTGATTCCGTCGGCAGGATTTATCAGCCCCAGCATTTT
>few|TRBD1|TRBJ1-3|TRBV19
CASIGQGIGNTIYF
TGTGCCAGTATAGGACAGGGTATTGGAAACACCATATATTTT
>NA|NA|TRBJ2-2|TRBV4-1
CASSPGVGNTGELFF
TGCGCCAGCAGCCCAGGTGTGGGGAACACCGGGGAGCTGTTTTTT
>NA|NA|TRBJ1-5|TRBV6-1
CASSEAVRGYSNQPQHF
TGTGCCAGCAGTGAAGCGGTGCGGGGTTATAGCAATCAGCCCCAGCATTTT
>NA|TRBD2|TRBJ2-1|TRBV10-1
CASGTSGAYNEQFF
TGCGCCAGTGGGACTAGCGGGGCCTACAATGAGCAGTTCTTC
>NA|NA|TRBJ1-1|TRBV2
CASSGMEGAEAFF
TGTGCCAGCAGCGGGATGGAGGGCGCTGAAGCTTTCTTT
>NA|NA|TRBJ1-6|TRBV18
CASSPSSARQGLHF
TGTGCCAGCTCACCATCATCTGCGAGGCAGGGACTCCACTTT
>NA|NA|TRBJ2-1|TRBV6-4
CASSSELQGEQFF
TGTGCCAGCAGCAGTGAACTTCAGGGCGAGCAGTTCTTC
>NA|TRBD2|TRBJ2-7|TRBV10-3
CAISEGGVYEQYF
TGTGCCATCAGTGAGGGGGGGGTCTACGAGCAGTACTTC